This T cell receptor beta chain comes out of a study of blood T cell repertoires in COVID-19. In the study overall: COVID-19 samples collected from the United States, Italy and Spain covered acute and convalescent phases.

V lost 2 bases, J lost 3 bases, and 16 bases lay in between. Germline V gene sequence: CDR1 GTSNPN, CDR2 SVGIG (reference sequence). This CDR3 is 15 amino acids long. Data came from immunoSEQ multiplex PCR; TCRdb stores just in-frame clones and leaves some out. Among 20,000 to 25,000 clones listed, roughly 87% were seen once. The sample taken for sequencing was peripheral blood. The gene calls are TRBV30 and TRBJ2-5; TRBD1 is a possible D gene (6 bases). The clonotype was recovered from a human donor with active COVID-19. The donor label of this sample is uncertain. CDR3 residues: CAWSPGWGLEETQYF. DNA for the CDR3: TGTGCCTGGAGTCCAGGGTGGGGGCTTGAAGAGACCCAGTACTTC.